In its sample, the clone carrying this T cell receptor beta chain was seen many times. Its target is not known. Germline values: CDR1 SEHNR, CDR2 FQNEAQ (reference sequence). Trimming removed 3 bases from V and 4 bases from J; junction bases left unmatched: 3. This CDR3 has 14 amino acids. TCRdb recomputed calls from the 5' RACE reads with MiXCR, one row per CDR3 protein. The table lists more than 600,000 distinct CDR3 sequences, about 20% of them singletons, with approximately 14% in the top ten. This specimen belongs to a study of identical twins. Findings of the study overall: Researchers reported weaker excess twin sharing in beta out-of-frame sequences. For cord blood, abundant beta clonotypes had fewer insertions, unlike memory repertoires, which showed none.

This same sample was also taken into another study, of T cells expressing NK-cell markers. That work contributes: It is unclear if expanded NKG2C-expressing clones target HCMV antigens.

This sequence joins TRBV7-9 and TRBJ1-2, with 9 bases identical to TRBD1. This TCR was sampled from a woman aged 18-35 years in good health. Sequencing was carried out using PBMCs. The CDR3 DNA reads TGTGCCAGCAGCTTGGCGGGACAGGGCTATGGCTACACCTTC. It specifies CASSLAGQGYGYTF.